The following is a T cell receptor (beta chain) sequence with its context. The antigen is undetermined. At one end the junction does not follow the germline gene, possibly because of a read error. This sample is drawn from a study of radiotherapy plus CTLA-4 blockade in lung cancer. Study-level results: Response, reportedly, was best predicted by interferon-beta along with early blood T cell clone dynamics. Among blood TCR repertoires after radiotherapy plus ipilimumab, tumor-derived clones expanded.

The germline V gene has CDR1 MGHRA and CDR2 YSYEKL. The CDR3 loop spans 16 amino acids. Repertoires were generated with immunoSEQ multiplex PCR, while TCRdb's copy carries only in-frame clones and drops some. The sample records 55,000 to 65,000 clones, around 80% being singletons. The material was peripheral blood, obtained from a patient treated with radiotherapy plus ipilimumab. This rearrangement joins TRBV4-1 to TRBJ2-7, with 10 nucleotides matching TRBD1. The TCR comes from a human donor with non-small cell lung cancer who had a partial response to radiotherapy plus ipilimumab. DNA for the CDR3: TGCGCCAACAGCCTATCCTCGGACAGGGGGTCCTACGAGCAGTACTTC. Translating gives CANSLSSDRGSYEQYF.